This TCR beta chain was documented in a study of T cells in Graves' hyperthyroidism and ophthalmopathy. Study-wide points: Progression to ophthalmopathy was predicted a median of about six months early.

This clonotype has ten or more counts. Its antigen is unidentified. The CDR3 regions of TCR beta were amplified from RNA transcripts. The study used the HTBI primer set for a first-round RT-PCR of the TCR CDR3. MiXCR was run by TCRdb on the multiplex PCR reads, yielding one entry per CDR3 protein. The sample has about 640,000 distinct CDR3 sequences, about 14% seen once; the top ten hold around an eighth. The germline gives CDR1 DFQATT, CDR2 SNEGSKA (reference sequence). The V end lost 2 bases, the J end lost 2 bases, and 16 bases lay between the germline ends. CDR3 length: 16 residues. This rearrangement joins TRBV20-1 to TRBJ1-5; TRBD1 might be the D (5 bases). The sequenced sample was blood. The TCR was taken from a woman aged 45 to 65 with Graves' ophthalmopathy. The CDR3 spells CSARKSGGLGNQPQHF. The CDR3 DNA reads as TGCAGTGCTAGAAAGTCGGGGGGTCTCGGCAATCAGCCCCAGCATTTT.